The 30 T cell receptor beta chains in this list originate from one sample, sequenced in a study of memory CD4+ T cells and cytomegalovirus serostatus. Using immunoSEQ multiplex PCR, the repertoire was profiled, and TCRdb retains in-frame clones only, with some absent. The table has 25,000 to 30,000 clones, over 70% seen once; the top ten hold 1%. Single viable CD3+CD4+CD8-CD45RO+ cells were sorted as the memory CD4+ T cells. The sample taken for sequencing was memory CD4+ T cells from blood. Source of these receptors: an adult in good health and CMV-seronegative.

The rearrangement links TRBV2 to TRBJ1-6; 7 nucleotides agree with TRBD1. V lost 7 bases, J lost 14 bases, and 8 bases stayed unmatched. Germline V gene sequence: CDR1 SNHLY, CDR2 FYNNEI. The CDR3 covers 12 residues. The CDR3 DNA is TGTGCCAGCAACCAACGACAGGGAGCCCTCCACTTT. Its protein product is CASNQRQGALHF. Using reference TRBV2 and TRBJ1-6 for the parts outside the CDR3, the full variable domain is EPEVTQTPSHQVTQMGQEVILRCVPISNHLYFYWYRQILGQKVEFLVSFYNNEISEKSEIFDDQFSVERPDGSNFTLKIRSTKLEDSAMYFCASNQRQGALHFGNGTRLTVT.

In its sample, this clone was seen once. The chain is built from TRBV4-3 and TRBJ1-2; 7 bases are shared with TRBD1. With 3 bases clipped from V and 2 bases from J, the junction kept 6 bases outside the gene matches. The CDR3 has 15 amino acids. The germline V gene has CDR1 LGHNA and CDR2 YSLEER. The CDR3 DNA reads TGCGCCAGCAGCCAGAACCTACAGGGGAACTATGGCTACACCTTC. Amino acid sequence: CASSQNLQGNYGYTF.

The chain recombines TRBV15 with TRBJ2-7; 9 nucleotides agree with TRBD2. This CDR3 region has 15 residues. V lost 0 bases to trimming and J lost 4 bases; unmatched junction nucleotides: 4. Germline V gene lookup returns CDR1 LNHNV and CDR2 YYDKDF (reference sequence). The CDR3 nucleotides are TGTGCCACCAGCAGAGATGCGGGAGGGCCTTACGAGCAGTACTTC. This sequence encodes CATSRDAGGPYEQYF.

The rearrangement uses TRBV9 and TRBJ2-1, with 9 bases that match TRBD2. Germline CDR1 is SGDLS and CDR2 is YYNGEE. With V trimmed by 4 bases and J by 9 bases, 11 bases remained unmatched. CDR3 length equals 15 residues. CDR3 DNA sequence: TGTGCCAGCAGCCCTCAACCCGGGACTAGCAGTGAGCAGTTCTTC. Amino acids: CASSPQPGTSSEQFF.

The V and J genes are TRBV30 and TRBJ2-5; TRBD2 matches 8 bases. There are 13 residues in the CDR3. V gave up 5 bases and J gave up 3 bases; unmatched junction bases: 5. Germline V CDR1 and CDR2: GTSNPN, SVGIG (reference sequence). The CDR3 protein is CAWGGLAKETQYF. Here the CDR3 DNA reads TGTGCCTGGGGTGGACTAGCTAAAGAGACCCAGTACTTC.

CDR3 sequence: CASSLWSSMDTEAFF. For the CDR3, the DNA is TGCGCCAGCAGCTTGTGGTCCTCTATGGACACTGAAGCTTTCTTT. The rearrangement uses TRBV5-1 and TRBJ1-1; D remains unclear. With 1 base removed from V and 3 bases from J, the gap between germline ends came to 13 bases. Per the germline V gene, CDR1 is SGHRS and CDR2 is YFSETQ. The CDR3 runs 15 residues.

This sequence joins TRBV27 and TRBJ1-2; D gene unclear. CDR3 size: 13 residues. V gave up 2 bases and J gave up 4 bases, with 8 bases separating them. Per the germline V gene, CDR1 is MNHEY and CDR2 is SMNVEV (reference sequence). The DNA of the CDR3 is TGTGCCAGCAGTTTAGGCCGGAGCTATGGCTACACCTTC. Protein: CASSLGRSYGYTF.

J is TRBJ1-1 and V is TRBV27; TRBD1 matches 8 bases. CDR1 MNHEY and CDR2 SMNVEV come from the germline V gene (reference sequence). The CDR3 is 13 residues long. J was trimmed by 4 bases and V by 7 bases; bases with no gene match: 5. CDR3 nucleotide sequence: TGTGCCAGCACCCGAACAGGGGGCACTGAAGCTTTCTTT. It translates to CASTRTGGTEAFF.

J is TRBJ1-1 and V is TRBV30; tentatively, D is TRBD1 (6 bases). The CDR3 runs to 12 residues. Germline lookup yields CDR1 GTSNPN and CDR2 SVGIG (reference sequence). V dropped 1 base and J dropped 4 bases, with 7 bases sitting between them. Here the CDR3 DNA reads TGTGCCTGGAGTGGGGGGCCCACTGAAGCTTTCTTT. It yields the protein CAWSGGPTEAFF.

The V call is TRBV14, the J call TRBJ2-5; D tentatively reads TRBD1 or TRBD2 (5 bases each). CDR1 is SGHDN, CDR2 FVKESK, per germline. The CDR3 length is 16 residues. Trimming stripped 2 bases from V and 2 bases from J, with 15 bases between. As DNA, the CDR3 is TGTGCCAGCAGCCAACTCAGAGAGGGGCCGCAAGAGACCCAGTACTTC. This gives the protein CASSQLREGPQETQYF. The whole variable domain, filled in from reference TRBV14 and TRBJ2-5, reads EAGVTQFPSHSVIEKGQTVTLRCDPISGHDNLYWYRRVMGKEIKFLLHFVKESKQDESGMPNNRFLAERTGGTYSTLKVQPAELEDSGVYFCASSQLREGPQETQYFGPGTRLLVL.

This clone was seen once. The chain links TRBV7-9 to TRBJ1-3; D perhaps matches TRBD1 (6 bases). V was pared by 2 bases and J by 0 bases, with 11 bases between. Germline V gives CDR1 SEHNR, CDR2 FQNEAQ (reference sequence). This CDR3 has 16 residues. This chain's CDR3 is CASSLRRGTSGNTIYF. Here the CDR3 DNA reads TGTGCCAGCAGCTTAAGGAGGGGGACCTCTGGAAACACCATATATTTT.

This chain links TRBV28 with TRBJ1-5, with D perhaps TRBD1 (6 bases). Germline V gene data show CDR1 as MDHEN and CDR2 as SYDVKM. The germline V and J ends were trimmed by 6 bases and 3 bases, with 15 bases remaining between them. This CDR3 comprises 15 residues. The CDR3, as DNA: TGTGCCAGCAGACCTAGGGACACCCCCAATCAGCCCCAGCATTTT. Its protein product is CASRPRDTPNQPQHF. Supplemented by reference TRBV28 and TRBJ1-5, the full variable domain reads DVKVTQSSRYLVKRTGEKVFLECVQDMDHENMFWYRQDPGLGLRLIYFSYDVKMKEKGDIPEGYSVSREKKERFSLILESASTNQTSMYLCASRPRDTPNQPQHFGDGTRLSIL.

The chain employs TRBV9 and TRBJ2-3; no firm D call. This CDR3 is 16 amino acids long. V lost 0 bases, J lost 0 bases, and 11 bases lay in between. From germline, CDR1 is SGDLS and CDR2 YYNGEE. The CDR3 sequence: CASSVGAITSTDTQYF. The CDR3, as DNA: TGTGCCAGCAGCGTAGGCGCCATAACTAGCACAGATACGCAGTATTTT.

This sequence joins TRBV6-1 and TRBJ1-1, with D unclear. The CDR3 consists of 11 residues. V was clipped by 6 bases and J by 6 bases, with 8 bases between them. Germline assignment: CDR1 MNHNS and CDR2 SASEGT. CDR3 amino acids: CASSRGPEAFF. The CDR3 DNA reads as TGTGCCAGCAGCCGCGGCCCTGAAGCTTTCTTT.

The J gene is TRBJ2-2, the V gene TRBV11-3; 11 positions match TRBD2. The germline CDR1 and CDR2 sequences are SGHNT and YENEEA. The CDR3 runs to 16 residues. The V segment lost 1 base and the J segment 4 bases; nucleotides outside the gene matches: 2. For the CDR3, the DNA is TGTGCCAGCAGCTTAGGACTAGCGGGGATCACCGGGGAGCTGTTTTTT. It translates to CASSLGLAGITGELFF.

This clone was observed a handful of times. The chain employs TRBV10-3 and TRBJ1-4; the D gene is possibly TRBD1 (6 bases). V lost 2 bases to trimming and J lost 5 bases, with 12 bases between them. Germline-derived CDR1 and CDR2 are ENHRY and SYGVKD. This CDR3 spans 15 amino acids. CDR3 sequence reads: CAISEQFQGNEKLFF. CDR3 DNA: TGTGCCATCAGTGAGCAATTCCAGGGGAATGAAAAACTGTTTTTT.

The J gene is TRBJ2-1, the V gene TRBV7-9; 14 nucleotides agree with TRBD2. Losses at the gene ends were 3 bases for V and 9 bases for J; bases not matched to a gene: 7. Germline V CDR1 and CDR2: SEHNR, FQNEAQ (reference sequence). The CDR3 runs to 16 residues. The CDR3 DNA reads TGTGCCAGCAGCTTCCCGACTAGCGGGAGGGCAGGTGAGCAGTTCTTC. Protein: CASSFPTSGRAGEQFF.

The genes are TRBV14 and TRBJ2-4; 15 positions match TRBD2. V gave up 2 bases and J gave up 8 bases; unmatched junction bases: 4. Germline CDR1 is SGHDN and CDR2 is FVKESK. The CDR3 is made up of 16 amino acids. The CDR3 sequence is CASSQWTSGRADIQYF. The DNA for the CDR3 is TGTGCCAGCAGCCAATGGACTAGCGGGAGGGCCGACATTCAGTACTTC.

The rearrangement links TRBV29-1 to TRBJ1-2; D remains unclear. V was trimmed by 7 bases and J by 4 bases, leaving 10 bases between them. Germline-derived CDR1 and CDR2 are SQVTM and ANQGSEA. The CDR3 has 11 residues. CDR3 protein: CSAQNAYGYTF. CDR3 in DNA: TGCAGCGCCCAGAACGCCTATGGCTACACCTTC.

The genes are TRBV7-8 and TRBJ1-4; no definite D call. The germline V gene has CDR1 SGHVS and CDR2 FQNEAQ. V lost 4 bases to trimming and J lost 4 bases, with 13 bases between them. The CDR3 contains 15 residues. CDR3 sequence: CASSSGGAVNEKLFF. As DNA, the CDR3 is TGTGCCAGCAGCTCCGGCGGCGCTGTTAATGAAAAACTGTTTTTT.

The chain couples TRBV6-5 to TRBJ2-7; D unresolved. The ends were cut back, 6 bases at V and 6 bases at J, with 9 bases in the middle. This CDR3 is 11 amino acids long. Germline V gives CDR1 MNHEY, CDR2 SVGAGI. The CDR3 here is CASSSASEQYF. DNA of the CDR3: TGTGCCAGCAGCTCCGCCAGCGAGCAGTACTTC.

The chain employs TRBV7-2 and TRBJ2-7; D possibly matches TRBD1 or TRBD2 (6 bases each). Germline lookup yields CDR1 SGHTA and CDR2 FQGNSA. This CDR3 is built from 15 residues. The ends were cut back, 3 bases at V and 1 base at J, with 13 bases in the middle. The CDR3 spells CASSFRGEVSYEQYF. The CDR3 DNA is TGTGCCAGCAGCTTTAGGGGGGAAGTTTCCTACGAGCAGTACTTC.

This chain uses TRBV6-6 with TRBJ1-1, with 9 bases lining up with TRBD1. There are 15 residues in the CDR3. The V segment lost 4 bases and the J segment 1 base; nucleotides outside the gene matches: 4. Germline CDR1 is MNHNY and CDR2 is SVGAGI (reference sequence). CDR3 coding DNA: TGTGCCAGCAGTTCTCCGGGACAGGGGAACACTGAAGCTTTCTTT. This sequence encodes CASSSPGQGNTEAFF.

V usage is TRBV27 and J usage is TRBJ1-5; D might be TRBD1 (6 bases). Germline loops: CDR1 MNHEY, CDR2 SMNVEV (reference sequence). This CDR3 contains 13 residues. Trimming pared 3 bases from V and 9 bases from J, leaving 12 bases between. The DNA of the CDR3 is TGTGCCAGCAGTTTCACGGGGGGCGGGCCCCAGCATTTT. Protein sequence: CASSFTGGGPQHF.

This clone was seen a few times. The CDR3 DNA sequence: TGTGCCAGCAAGGGCGGGGGGAACACTGAAGCTTTCTTT. Amino acid sequence: CASKGGGNTEAFF. The chain recombines TRBV11-3 with TRBJ1-1, with D possibly matching TRBD1 (5 bases). V gave up 7 bases and J gave up 1 base, with 10 bases separating them. The CDR3 has 13 residues. Germline assignment: CDR1 SGHNT and CDR2 YENEEA. Full variable domain (missing parts from reference TRBV11-3 and TRBJ1-1): EAGVVQSPRYKIIEKKQPVAFWCNPISGHNTLYWYLQNLGQGPELLIRYENEEAVDDSQLPKDRFSAERLKGVDSTLKIQPAELGDSAVYLCASKGGGNTEAFFGQGTRLTVV.

The gene calls are TRBV7-6 and TRBJ2-2; the D call may be TRBD1 or TRBD2 (5 bases each). The CDR3 has 13 residues. V lost 4 bases, J lost 5 bases, and 8 bases lay in between. Germline assignment: CDR1 SGHVS and CDR2 FNYEAQ. CDR3 loop: CASSYRRTGELFF. CDR3 nucleotides: TGTGCCAGCAGCTACAGGAGGACCGGGGAGCTGTTTTTT.

J is TRBJ1-4 and V is TRBV6-1; D gene uncertain. V was clipped by 1 base and J by 8 bases, with 11 bases between them. The CDR3 is made up of 14 amino acids. Germline V gives CDR1 MNHNS, CDR2 SASEGT. The CDR3 loop is CASSEGGGLEKLFF. The CDR3 bases are TGTGCCAGCAGTGAAGGGGGAGGTTTGGAAAAACTGTTTTTT.

This chain joins TRBV10-1 and TRBJ2-4; no clear D gene. Per the germline V gene, CDR1 is WNHNN and CDR2 is SYGVQD (reference sequence). The CDR3 contains 15 residues. The V end lost 2 bases, the J end lost 3 bases, and 11 bases lay between the germline ends. CDR3 in amino acids: CASSEGPPDKNIQYF. CDR3 sequence (DNA): TGCGCCAGCAGTGAGGGGCCACCCGACAAAAACATTCAGTACTTC.

This chain joins TRBV18 and TRBJ1-5; D is perhaps TRBD1 (5 bases). V dropped 5 bases and J dropped 4 bases, with 9 bases sitting between them. From germline, CDR1 is KGHSH and CDR2 LQKENI. The CDR3 extends over 13 amino acids. The CDR3 reads CASSYNRNQPQHF. Written as DNA, the CDR3 is TGTGCCAGCTCATACAACAGGAATCAGCCCCAGCATTTT.

This clone was detected once. The CDR3 reads CASVPLGQSRAGELFF. Written as DNA, the CDR3 is TGTGCCAGCGTACCCCTTGGACAATCGAGGGCCGGGGAGCTGTTTTTT. V usage is TRBV28 and J usage is TRBJ2-2; D might be TRBD1 or TRBD2, each matching 5 bases. Germline V gene data show CDR1 as MDHEN and CDR2 as SYDVKM. This CDR3 is 16 amino acids long. Trimming shortened V by 8 bases and J by 6 bases, and 22 bases separated the two germline ends.